This TCR beta chain was captured by sequencing in a study of human T cells and chemical hapten exposure. Time point reported: patch test 2, 6 weeks after DPC sensitization. Treatment described: therapeutic diphenylcyclopropenone sensitization with weekly scalp DPC. The template was total RNA from unfractionated whole blood. Study observations and caveats: Expanded TCRs made up significantly more big CDR3 similarity clusters than controls did. Counts of expanded TCRs at PT1 were positively correlated with patch test score. TCRs at a frequency above 1 in 1000 stayed unchanged with DPC sensitization.

Via MiXCR, TCRdb re-called the RACE reads, giving one row per CDR3 protein. The table shows approximately 97,000 distinct CDR3 sequences, with roughly 11% occurring only once. Germline V gene sequence: CDR1 MNHEY, CDR2 SVGEGT. The CDR3 contains 11 residues. The V end was cut by 6 bases, the J end by 5 bases, with 7 bases between. At least ten counts were recorded for this clonotype. The antigen is unknown. The input for sequencing was whole blood, taken in connection with sensitization to the hapten diphenylcyclopropenone (DPC). This clonotype was obtained from a woman in her 40s with alopecia areata. Some clones in this sample may be carry-over from other donors' samples. The chain joins TRBV6-2 or TRBV6-3 to TRBJ1-1; D is unclear. CDR3 in amino acids: CASSTGTEAFF. The CDR3 nucleotides are TGTGCCAGCAGCACGGGAACTGAAGCTTTCTTT.